The 31 T cell receptor beta chains reported below all come from one sample, sequenced in a study of shared T cell receptors in the human thymus. Generated by immunoSEQ multiplex PCR, the TCRdb table keeps only in-frame clones and is missing some. The table shows over 450,000 clones, with approximately 80% occurring only once. The sample was also reused in another study, on human thymus T cells.

The sequenced material came from thymocytes. These receptors were obtained from a boy less than two years old with a congenital heart defect.

V is TRBV7-2 and J is TRBJ1-1, with TRBD1 as a possible D gene (6 bases). The germline V gene has CDR1 SGHTA and CDR2 FQGNSA. Between the trimmed V and J ends, which lost 0 bases and 2 bases, there was a span of 28 bases. This CDR3 region has 21 residues. As DNA, the CDR3 is TGTGCCAGCAGCTTAGCGGAGAGGTTTGGGCAGGGGCCATCGGGAAACACTGAAGCTTTCTTT. Amino acid sequence: CASSLAERFGQGPSGNTEAFF.

CDR3 loop: CASSIFGLAGRDEQYF. CDR3 sequence (DNA): TGTGCCAGTAGTATATTTGGCCTAGCGGGAAGGGACGAGCAGTACTTC. J is TRBJ2-7 and V is TRBV19; TRBD2 matches 9 bases. The germline V gene has CDR1 LNHDA and CDR2 SQIVND (reference sequence). The ends lost 2 bases at V and 5 bases at J; junction bases unmatched: 10. The CDR3 is 16 residues long.

The J gene is TRBJ2-7, the V gene TRBV18; D might be TRBD2 (5 bases). From germline, CDR1 is KGHSH and CDR2 LQKENI. Trimming removed 6 bases at V and 3 bases at J, with 12 bases between. The CDR3 loop spans 13 amino acids. This CDR3 is CASSEGTYYEQYF. The DNA of the CDR3 is TGTGCCAGCTCCGAGGGCACCTACTACGAGCAGTACTTC.

The table lists this clone with a count of one. The chain uses TRBV19 and TRBJ1-1; D may be TRBD1 (5 bases). The V end was cut by 2 bases, the J end by 2 bases, with 15 bases between. The CDR3 is 16 residues long. Germline CDR1 reads LNHDA; CDR2 reads SQIVND (reference sequence). The CDR3 bases are TGTGCCAGTAGTATATACCCCCCGGGGGGAAACACTGAAGCTTTCTTT. It is translated as CASSIYPPGGNTEAFF.

The chain couples TRBV6-5 to TRBJ1-5; D possibly corresponds to TRBD1 (5 bases). CDR1 is MNHEY, CDR2 SVGAGI, per germline. This CDR3 has 14 amino acids. The V gene lost 6 bases and the J gene lost 3 bases, with 12 bases spanning the gap. CDR3 amino acids: CASRDLQDNQPQHF. Written as DNA, the CDR3 is TGTGCCAGCAGAGATCTACAGGACAATCAGCCCCAGCATTTT.

This rearrangement joins TRBV28 to TRBJ2-1, with a possible D match to TRBD1 (6 bases). The CDR3 runs 17 residues. Trimming cost V 4 bases and J 0 bases, with 16 bases left between them. Per germline, CDR1 MDHEN and CDR2 SYDVKM. CDR3 sequence reads: CASSWPGVGGSYNEQFF. In DNA form, the CDR3 reads TGTGCCAGCAGTTGGCCGGGCGTAGGGGGCTCCTACAATGAGCAGTTCTTC.

This clone was detected once. The CDR3 DNA reads TGTGCCAGCAGCTCCCGTGGGTTAGCGGGACCTAGCTCCTACAATGAGCAGTTCTTC. Residues: CASSSRGLAGPSSYNEQFF. The V call is TRBV5-6, the J call TRBJ2-1; TRBD2 aligns across 8 bases. V was clipped by 3 bases and J by 0 bases; unmatched bases: 14. The germline V gene has CDR1 SGHDT and CDR2 YYEEEE. This CDR3 has 19 residues.

This clone appeared a single time. The rearrangement uses TRBV23-1 and TRBJ2-3; TRBD1 agrees at 7 bases. TRBV23-1 is known as an ORF, though its function is uncertain. Trimming at V came to 4 bases and at J to 2 bases, leaving 6 bases not matched to a gene. The CDR3 covers 15 residues. The CDR3 nucleotides read TGCGCCAGCAGTCGAGAGGGGGCGGTCACAGATACGCAGTATTTT. It specifies CASSREGAVTDTQYF.

The CDR3 bases are TGTGCCAGCAGCGCTGGACAGGGCCCACTCTACGAGCAGTACTTC. It codes for CASSAGQGPLYEQYF. The chain employs TRBV9 and TRBJ2-7, with TRBD1 matching over 8 bases. With V trimmed by 3 bases and J by 3 bases, 8 bases remained unmatched. Per the germline V gene, CDR1 is SGDLS and CDR2 is YYNGEE. CDR3 length equals 15 residues.

The gene calls are TRBV5-6 and TRBJ2-7; D may be TRBD2 (5 bases). V was shortened by 1 base and J by 6 bases, with 14 bases between the two germline ends. Per the germline V gene, CDR1 is SGHDT and CDR2 is YYEEEE. The CDR3 length is 14 residues. CDR3 DNA sequence: TGTGCCAGCAGCTTGAATGAAGGGAGAATCGAGCAGTACTTC. Translated: CASSLNEGRIEQYF. Full variable domain (remainder filled in from reference TRBV5-6 and TRBJ2-7): DAGVTQSPTHLIKTRGQQVTLRCSPKSGHDTVSWYQQALGQGPQFIFQYYEEEERQRGNFPDRFSGHQFPNYSSELNVNALLLGDSALYLCASSLNEGRIEQYFGPGTRLTVT.

The rearrangement joins TRBV7-2 to TRBJ2-7; 9 bases align to TRBD1. Looked up from germline, CDR1 is SGHTA and CDR2 is FQGNSA. This CDR3 has 15 amino acids. The ends lost 1 base at V and 5 bases at J; junction bases unmatched: 6. The DNA of the CDR3 is TGTGCCAGCAGCTTAGTTGGGGACAGGGACCACGAGCAGTACTTC. This sequence encodes CASSLVGDRDHEQYF.

V usage is TRBV28 and J usage is TRBJ2-7; perhaps TRBD2 as D (7 bases). The CDR3 has 16 amino acids. V lost 5 bases and J 4 bases, leaving 21 bases between the germline ends. Germline CDR1 is MDHEN and CDR2 is SYDVKM. The CDR3 DNA is TGTGCCAGCAGTCTATCAGGGGTGGGAGGGCCATACGAGCAGTACTTC. Its translation: CASSLSGVGGPYEQYF.

This sequence joins TRBV7-2 and TRBJ2-7; 10 bases are a match to TRBD2. CDR3 size: 15 residues. Germline CDR1 reads SGHTA; CDR2 reads FQGNSA. The junction had 8 bases not matched to a gene; V was cut back by 4 bases and J by 5 bases. CDR3 amino acids: CASSSQRGGQNEQYF. In nucleotides, the CDR3 is TGTGCCAGCAGCTCCCAGCGGGGGGGTCAGAACGAGCAGTACTTC.

The chain joins TRBV25-1 to TRBJ2-2, with 10 positions matching TRBD1. Trimming at V came to 2 bases and at J to 4 bases, leaving 10 bases not matched to a gene. The CDR3 contains 18 residues. The V gene's germline CDR1 is MGHDK and CDR2 SYGVNS. CDR3 loop: CASSEGVRQGAPTGELFF. As DNA, the CDR3 is TGTGCCAGCAGTGAAGGAGTGAGACAGGGGGCTCCCACCGGGGAGCTGTTTTTT.

The rearrangement joins TRBV6-1 to TRBJ2-7, with 8 bases matching TRBD2. V was pared by 0 bases and J by 3 bases, with 7 bases of the junction left unmatched. This CDR3 contains 16 residues. The V gene's germline CDR1 is MNHNS and CDR2 SASEGT. CDR3 sequence reads: CASSEAAGRALYEQYF. The DNA of the CDR3 is TGTGCCAGCAGTGAAGCGGCCGGGAGGGCCCTCTACGAGCAGTACTTC.

The chain is built from TRBV5-1 and TRBJ2-1; D is uncertain. Trimming removed 1 base from V and 7 bases from J, with 6 bases in between. Germline V gives CDR1 SGHRS, CDR2 YFSETQ. The CDR3 covers 12 residues. The CDR3 loop reads CASSLFGNEQFF. Written as DNA, the CDR3 is TGCGCCAGCAGCTTGTTCGGGAATGAGCAGTTCTTC.

The chain employs TRBV7-6 and TRBJ2-7; 8 nucleotides align to TRBD2. V shed 0 bases and J 5 bases; nucleotides not matched to a gene: 9. The CDR3 runs 16 residues. Germline lookup yields CDR1 SGHVS and CDR2 FNYEAQ. DNA of the CDR3: TGTGCCAGCAGCTTAGCGCCACACGGGAGGGCCAACGAGCAGTACTTC. It codes for CASSLAPHGRANEQYF. Using reference TRBV7-6 and TRBJ2-7 for the parts outside the CDR3, the full variable domain is GAGVSQSPRYKVTKRGQDVALRCDPISGHVSLYWYRQALGQGPEFLTYFNYEAQQDKSGLPNDRFSAERPEGSISTLTIQRTEQRDSAMYRCASSLAPHGRANEQYFGPGTRLTVT.

This chain connects TRBV21-1 to TRBJ1-2; the table's D call, TRBD1, has no DNA check behind it. TRBV21-1 is annotated as a pseudogene. This CDR3 has 15 residues. CDR3 in amino acids: CASSHRGPNPHGYTF. DNA of the CDR3: TGTGCCAGCAGCCACAGGGGGCCCAACCCCCATGGCTACACCTTC.

The V call is TRBV15, the J call TRBJ2-7; TRBD1 is a possible D gene (5 bases). V was shortened by 0 bases and J by 3 bases, with 15 bases between the two germline ends. The CDR3 runs to 16 residues. Germline CDR1 is LNHNV and CDR2 is YYDKDF (reference sequence). This chain's CDR3 is CATSRDPGPNYYEQYF. The CDR3 DNA reads as TGTGCCACCAGCAGAGATCCAGGGCCCAATTACTACGAGCAGTACTTC.

This clone has just one count. The genes are TRBV9 and TRBJ2-1; D gene uncertain. The CDR3 runs 20 residues. Germline V lookup: CDR1 SGDLS, CDR2 YYNGEE. The ends were cut back, 4 bases at V and 0 bases at J, with 26 bases in the middle. CDR3 nucleotides: TGTGCCAGCAGCCTCGGTCCCCTGGCGGATCACTATAGCTCCTACAATGAGCAGTTCTTC. Translated, it gives CASSLGPLADHYSSYNEQFF.

On this clone: The germline gene is not matched at one end of the junction; a read error may be the cause. The chain couples TRBV4-2 to TRBJ2-7, with 12 bases identical to TRBD2. Germline CDR1 LGHNA, CDR2 YNFKEQ. The CDR3 is 14 residues long. CDR3 sequence (DNA): TGTGCCAGCAGCCAAGTGGAGACTAGCGGGAGCCTTATTTTC. Protein: CASSQVETSGSLIF.

The chain couples TRBV5-1 to TRBJ2-7; 8 bases match TRBD2. Germline-derived CDR1 and CDR2 are SGHRS and YFSETQ. V was pared by 6 bases and J by 0 bases, with 8 bases of the junction left unmatched. The CDR3 consists of 15 residues. The CDR3 sequence: CASMDREGGSYEQYF. In nucleotides, the CDR3 is TGCGCCAGCATGGACCGGGAGGGAGGCTCCTACGAGCAGTACTTC.

This sequence joins TRBV12-5 and TRBJ2-7; 7 bases agree with TRBD2. The V segment lost 3 bases and the J segment 0 bases; nucleotides outside the gene matches: 11. Germline V gene sequence: CDR1 LGHNT, CDR2 FRNRAP. The CDR3 consists of 17 residues. CDR3 coding DNA: TGTGCTAGTGGTTTTCGGGGGGAGCGGTGGGGCTCCTACGAGCAGTACTTC. Its protein is CASGFRGERWGSYEQYF.

This clone has a single count. CDR3 nucleotide sequence: TGCGCCAGCAGCTGGGCCAGGGGCAATGAGCAGTTCTTC. Protein sequence: CASSWARGNEQFF. The chain couples TRBV5-1 to TRBJ2-1; TRBD1 might be the D (6 bases). Looked up from germline, CDR1 is SGHRS and CDR2 is YFSETQ. The CDR3 spans 13 residues. V lost 3 bases and J lost 6, with 10 bases in between.

This rearrangement joins TRBV28 to TRBJ2-1; D not certain. V was shortened by 7 bases and J by 1 base, with 5 bases between the two germline ends. The CDR3 is 12 residues long. Germline V gives CDR1 MDHEN, CDR2 SYDVKM. CDR3 sequence (DNA): TGTGCCAGCATTGCGTCCTACAATGAGCAGTTCTTC. Its translation: CASIASYNEQFF.

V and J are TRBV28 and TRBJ1-3; D may be TRBD1 (6 bases). This CDR3 spans 14 amino acids. Trimming removed 5 bases at V and 4 bases at J, with 12 bases between. Looked up from germline, CDR1 is MDHEN and CDR2 is SYDVKM. CDR3 nucleotides: TGTGCCAGCAGTCTGCTGGGGGCCGGAAACACCATATATTTT. It yields the protein CASSLLGAGNTIYF.

The chain is built from TRBV27 and TRBJ2-1, with D possibly being TRBD2 (5 bases). Germline-derived CDR1 and CDR2 are MNHEY and SMNVEV (reference sequence). V shed 2 bases and J shed 0 bases, with 14 bases lying between them. This CDR3 comprises 17 residues. CDR3 nucleotide sequence: TGTGCCAGCAGTTTAAGAGCTAGCCGGGGCTCCTACAATGAGCAGTTCTTC. Its protein is CASSLRASRGSYNEQFF.

CDR3 sequence (DNA): TGTGCCAGTAGTAGCGGTCGGAGCGCCCGACGCTCCTACGAGCAGTACTTC. Residues: CASSSGRSARRSYEQYF. This rearrangement joins TRBV19 to TRBJ2-7, with D unclear. CDR1 and CDR2 from the germline V gene are LNHDA and SQIVND (reference sequence). Trimming stripped 4 bases from V and 0 bases from J, with 19 bases between. The CDR3 has 17 residues.

The chain couples TRBV7-7 to TRBJ2-5; no reliable D call. This CDR3 region has 14 residues. CDR1 is SSHAT, CDR2 FNYEAQ, per germline (reference sequence). Trimming cost V 2 bases and J 5 bases, with 12 bases left between them. CDR3 protein: CASSLIPVRETQYF. CDR3 nucleotides: TGTGCCAGCAGCTTAATTCCGGTCCGGGAGACCCAGTACTTC.

The V call is TRBV6-4, the J call TRBJ2-1; D call uncertain. CDR3 length: 17 residues. V lost 0 bases and J 5 bases, leaving 17 bases between the germline ends. In germline, CDR1 is MRHNA, CDR2 SNTAGT. CDR3 residues: CASSDSPTLKENNEQFF. The CDR3 DNA reads as TGTGCCAGCAGTGACTCCCCGACTCTGAAGGAAAACAATGAGCAGTTCTTC.

This CDR3 reads CASSLWGLAASYEQYF. The CDR3 nucleotides are TGTGCCAGCAGTTTATGGGGACTAGCGGCCTCCTACGAGCAGTACTTC. The chain links TRBV27 to TRBJ2-7, with TRBD2 matching over 11 bases. J was trimmed by 0 bases and V by 1 base; bases with no gene match: 2. Germline V gene data show CDR1 as MNHEY and CDR2 as SMNVEV (reference sequence). This CDR3 contains 16 residues.